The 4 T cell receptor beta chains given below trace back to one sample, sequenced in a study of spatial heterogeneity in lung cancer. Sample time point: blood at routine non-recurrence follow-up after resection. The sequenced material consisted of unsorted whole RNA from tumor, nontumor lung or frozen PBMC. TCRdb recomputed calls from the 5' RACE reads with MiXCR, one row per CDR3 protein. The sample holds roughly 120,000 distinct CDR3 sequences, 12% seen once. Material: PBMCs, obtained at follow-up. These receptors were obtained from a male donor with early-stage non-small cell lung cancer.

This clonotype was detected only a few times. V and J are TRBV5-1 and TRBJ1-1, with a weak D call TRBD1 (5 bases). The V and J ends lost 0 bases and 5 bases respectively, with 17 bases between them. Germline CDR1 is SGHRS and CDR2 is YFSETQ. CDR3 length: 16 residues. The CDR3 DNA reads TGCGCCAGCAGCTTGGGATCTACAGGAGAGAGGACTGAAGCTTTCTTT. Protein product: CASSLGSTGERTEAFF.

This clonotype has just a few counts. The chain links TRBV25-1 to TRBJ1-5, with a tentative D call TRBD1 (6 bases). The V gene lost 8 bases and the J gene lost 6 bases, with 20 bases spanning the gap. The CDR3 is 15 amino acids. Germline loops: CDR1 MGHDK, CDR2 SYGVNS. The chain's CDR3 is CASEPIWGGGQPQHF. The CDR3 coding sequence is TGTGCCAGCGAACCTATCTGGGGGGGCGGTCAGCCCCAGCATTTT. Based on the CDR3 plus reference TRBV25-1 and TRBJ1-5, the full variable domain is EADIYQTPRYLVIGTGKKITLECSQTMGHDKMYWYQQDPGMELHLIHYSYGVNSTEKGDLSSESTVSRIRTEHFPLTLESARPSHTSQYLCASEPIWGGGQPQHFGDGTRLSIL.

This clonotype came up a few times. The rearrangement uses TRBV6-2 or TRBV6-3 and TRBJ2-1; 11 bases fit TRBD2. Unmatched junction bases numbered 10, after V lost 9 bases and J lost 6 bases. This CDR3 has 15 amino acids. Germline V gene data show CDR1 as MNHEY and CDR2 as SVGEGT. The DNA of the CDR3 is TGTGCCAGTCGAACTCTAGCGGGAGGTTTCAATGAGCAGTTCTTC. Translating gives CASRTLAGGFNEQFF.

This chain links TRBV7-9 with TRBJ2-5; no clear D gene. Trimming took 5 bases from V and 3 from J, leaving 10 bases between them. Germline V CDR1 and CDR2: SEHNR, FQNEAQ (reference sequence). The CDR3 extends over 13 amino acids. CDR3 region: CASSAPVKETQYF. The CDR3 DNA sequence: TGTGCCAGCAGCGCCCCCGTTAAAGAGACCCAGTACTTC.